The 27 T cell receptor beta chains below come from one sample, sequenced in a study of memory CD4+ T cells and cytomegalovirus serostatus. The assay was immunoSEQ multiplex PCR, and TCRdb's table has in-frame clones only and misses some. The sample contains about 57,000 clones, approximately 79% of which appear only once. The sort gate was single viable CD3+CD4+CD8-CD45RO+ cells for memory CD4+ T cells. The sample taken for sequencing was memory CD4+ T cells from blood. The receptors derive from an adult in good health and CMV-seronegative.

The V and J genes are TRBV2 and TRBJ2-3, with 7 bases identical to TRBD2. The V and J ends lost 10 bases and 2 bases, in that order; junction bases with no gene match: 9. Germline CDR1 SNHLY, CDR2 FYNNEI. The CDR3 sequence is 14 residues long. The CDR3 DNA reads TGTGCCACCAGGCCTAGCGGCCCCACAGATACGCAGTATTTT. Residues: CATRPSGPTDTQYF. Using reference TRBV2 and TRBJ2-3 for the parts outside the CDR3, the full variable domain is EPEVTQTPSHQVTQMGQEVILRCVPISNHLYFYWYRQILGQKVEFLVSFYNNEISEKSEIFDDQFSVERPDGSNFTLKIRSTKLEDSAMYFCATRPSGPTDTQYFGPGTRLTVL.

The genes are TRBV7-2 and TRBJ2-7; TRBD1 aligns across 10 bases. The length of the CDR3 is 13 residues. Trimming cost V 8 bases and J 11 bases; bases outside gene matches: 12. Germline CDR1 and CDR2: SGHTA and FQGNSA. For the CDR3, the DNA is TGTGCCAGCTGGGTAGGGACAGGGGAAGTAAAGTACTTC. It translates to CASWVGTGEVKYF.

The chain employs TRBV27 and TRBJ1-1, with 9 bases fitting TRBD1. The CDR3 is 15 residues long. Germline lookup yields CDR1 MNHEY and CDR2 SMNVEV (reference sequence). Unmatched junction bases numbered 4, after V lost 2 bases and J lost 3 bases. CDR3 residues: CASSLGDRAYTEAFF. The CDR3 DNA is TGTGCCAGCAGTTTAGGGGACAGGGCTTACACTGAAGCTTTCTTT.

The chain joins TRBV10-3 to TRBJ2-1; D might be TRBD1 or TRBD2, each matching 5 bases. The CDR3 is 11 amino acids. Per germline, CDR1 ENHRY and CDR2 SYGVKD. The V and J ends lost 5 bases and 8 bases respectively, with 7 bases between them. The CDR3 DNA reads TGTGCCATCAGTCTGGGGGATGAGCAGTTCTTC. Its protein product is CAISLGDEQFF.

This chain connects TRBV9 to TRBJ1-6; 7 bases fit TRBD1. Germline CDR1 reads SGDLS; CDR2 reads YYNGEE. Trimming removed 4 bases from V and 3 bases from J; junction bases left unmatched: 4. This CDR3 contains 15 residues. The CDR3 region has the DNA TGTGCCAGCAGCCAGACAGGGAACTATAATTCACCCCTCCACTTT. This encodes CASSQTGNYNSPLHF. The full variable domain, completed using reference TRBV9 and TRBJ1-6, is DSGVTQTPKHLITATGQRVTLRCSPRSGDLSVYWYQQSLDQGLQFLIQYYNGEERAKGNILERFSAQQFPDLHSELNLSSLELGDSALYFCASSQTGNYNSPLHFGNGTRLTVT.

The gene calls are TRBV10-2 and TRBJ2-7; D possibly corresponds to TRBD2 (5 bases). The CDR3 totals 14 residues. V dropped 6 bases and J dropped 1 base, with 13 bases sitting between them. The germline CDR1 and CDR2 sequences are WSHSY and SAAADI. The CDR3 protein is CASSPRTWSYEQYF. The CDR3 DNA reads as TGCGCCAGCAGCCCCAGGACTTGGTCCTACGAGCAGTACTTC.

This clone was observed a few times. The genes are TRBV18 and TRBJ1-6; 9 bases are a match to TRBD1. J lost 7 bases, V lost 4 bases, and 5 bases had no gene match. This CDR3 comprises 15 residues. Germline lookup yields CDR1 KGHSH and CDR2 LQKENI. The CDR3 is CASSRGQGWNSPLHF. For the CDR3, the DNA is TGTGCCAGCTCACGGGGACAGGGTTGGAATTCACCCCTCCACTTT. Drawing the rest from reference TRBV18 and TRBJ1-6, the complete variable domain is NAGVMQNPRHLVRRRGQEARLRCSPMKGHSHVYWYRQLPEEGLKFMVYLQKENIIDESGMPKERFSAEFPKEGPSILRIQQVVRGDSAAYFCASSRGQGWNSPLHFGNGTRLTVT.

This clone was counted between two and nine times. The chain employs TRBV18 and TRBJ1-1; possible D gene TRBD1, 6 bases. CDR1 KGHSH and CDR2 LQKENI come from the germline V gene. Trimming took off 3 bases at V and 3 bases at J, with 11 bases between the two ends. The CDR3 length is 14 residues. As DNA, the CDR3 is TGTGCCAGCTCACCCCAGGGGCTGGACACTGAAGCTTTCTTT. Its translation is CASSPQGLDTEAFF.

V usage is TRBV28 and J usage is TRBJ1-1; D might be TRBD1 (5 bases). Germline CDR1 reads MDHEN; CDR2 reads SYDVKM. Trimming cost V 7 bases and J 1 base, with 13 bases left between them. The CDR3 is 14 residues long. This CDR3 reads CASNPGRGNTEAFF. CDR3 sequence (DNA): TGTGCCAGCAACCCGGGAAGGGGGAACACTGAAGCTTTCTTT.

Worth noting for this clone: The junction shows a germline mismatch at one end, possibly a read error. J is TRBJ2-7 and V is TRBV13, with 12 bases matching TRBD2. Germline V gene data show CDR1 as PRHDT and CDR2 as FYEKMQ (reference sequence). The length of the CDR3 is 16 residues. Here the CDR3 DNA reads TGTGCCAGCAGCCTCACTAGCGGGGGGCGCCACCGCTCAAGGACCTTC. Translated: CASSLTSGGRHRSRTF.

The chain uses TRBV6-1 and TRBJ2-5; possibly TRBD1 or TRBD2 for D (6 bases each). Trimming cost V 4 bases and J 5 bases, with 11 bases left between them. This CDR3 is built from 13 residues. Per germline, CDR1 MNHNS and CDR2 SASEGT. As DNA, the CDR3 is TGTGCCAGCAGTGTGGGGGCGGGGGAGACCCAGTACTTC. Translation: CASSVGAGETQYF.

The chain joins TRBV2 to TRBJ1-1; no clear D. The germline V gene has CDR1 SNHLY and CDR2 FYNNEI. Trimming left V 8 bases short and J 7 bases short, with 14 bases between. The CDR3 has 12 amino acids. The CDR3 sequence: CASERSSSEAFF. The CDR3 DNA reads as TGTGCCAGCGAAAGGTCGTCCAGTGAAGCTTTCTTT.

V is TRBV14 and J is TRBJ1-4, with D unclear. CDR1 and CDR2 (germline): SGHDN, FVKESK. V was pared by 4 bases and J by 11 bases, with 17 bases between. The CDR3 has 14 amino acids. The chain's CDR3 is CASSPDWGGWKLFF. The CDR3, as DNA: TGTGCCAGCAGCCCAGACTGGGGAGGATGGAAACTGTTTTTT.

The chain has TRBV19 and TRBJ1-5; D is unresolved. Germline CDR1 reads LNHDA; CDR2 reads SQIVND (reference sequence). The V gene lost 5 bases and the J gene lost 6 bases, with 11 bases spanning the gap. This CDR3 has 13 residues. The CDR3 sequence: CASSPTRGQPQHF. For the CDR3, the DNA is TGTGCCAGTAGTCCCACCCGGGGTCAGCCCCAGCATTTT.

The chain joins TRBV19 to TRBJ1-5, with D hard to call. Germline lookup yields CDR1 LNHDA and CDR2 SQIVND (reference sequence). V lost 5 bases to trimming and J lost 6 bases, with 11 bases between them. CDR3 length equals 13 residues. CDR3 sequence: CASSDTGGQPQHF. In nucleotides, the CDR3 is TGTGCCAGTAGTGACACGGGAGGTCAGCCCCAGCATTTT.

CDR3 region: CASSPKTGTGSGGELFF. Here the CDR3 DNA reads TGTGCCAGCAGCCCAAAAACCGGGACAGGGTCCGGCGGGGAGCTGTTTTTT. The chain combines TRBV7-9 with TRBJ2-2, with TRBD1 matching 9 bases. The germline V gene encodes CDR1 SEHNR and CDR2 FQNEAQ (reference sequence). Trimming removed 5 bases from V and 7 bases from J; junction bases left unmatched: 14. CDR3 length: 17 amino acids.

The chain couples TRBV19 to TRBJ1-2, with D possibly TRBD1 on 5 matching bases. V was trimmed by 1 base and J by 8 bases, leaving 17 bases between them. The length of the CDR3 is 15 residues. Looked up from germline, CDR1 is LNHDA and CDR2 is SQIVND (reference sequence). The CDR3 spells CASSIVDSPPQGYTF. The CDR3 DNA reads TGTGCCAGTAGTATAGTTGACAGTCCTCCTCAGGGCTACACCTTC.

The chain is built from TRBV29-1 and TRBJ2-2; 7 nucleotides match TRBD2. Losses at the gene ends were 4 bases for V and 6 bases for J; bases not matched to a gene: 8. Germline lookup yields CDR1 SQVTM and CDR2 ANQGSEA. The CDR3 runs to 14 residues. CDR3 loop: CSVGSGVVSGELFF. The CDR3 nucleotides read TGCAGCGTTGGAAGCGGGGTTGTTTCCGGGGAGCTGTTTTTT.

The chain couples TRBV5-6 to TRBJ2-4; TRBD2 matches at 14 bases. The ends lost 1 base at V and 2 bases at J; junction bases unmatched: 8. Germline assignment: CDR1 SGHDT and CDR2 YYEEEE. The CDR3 consists of 19 residues. The chain's CDR3 is CASSLLGLAGEGTKNIQYF. CDR3 coding DNA: TGTGCCAGCAGCTTGCTGGGACTAGCGGGAGAGGGAACCAAAAACATTCAGTACTTC.

This chain connects TRBV7-2 to TRBJ1-5; no definite D call. The CDR3 runs to 15 residues. Between the trimmed V and J ends, which lost 1 base and 5 bases, there was a span of 12 bases. Germline CDR1 SGHTA, CDR2 FQGNSA. The CDR3 sequence: CASSLGSSTHQPQHF. CDR3 nucleotide sequence: TGTGCCAGCAGCTTAGGGTCCAGCACCCATCAGCCCCAGCATTTT.

The CDR3 reads CASSGRDRVNTGELFF. CDR3 nucleotide sequence: TGTGCCAGCAGCGGCCGGGACAGGGTCAACACCGGGGAGCTGTTTTTT. This rearrangement joins TRBV7-8 to TRBJ2-2; 9 positions match TRBD1. Germline CDR1 reads SGHVS; CDR2 reads FQNEAQ. The V and J ends lost 5 bases and 2 bases, in that order; junction bases with no gene match: 6. This CDR3 spans 16 amino acids. The full variable domain, with the rest looked up from reference TRBV7-8 and TRBJ2-2, is GAGVSQSPRYKVAKRGQDVALRCDPISGHVSLFWYQQALGQGPEFLTYFQNEAQLDKSGLPSDRFFAERPEGSVSTLKIQRTQQEDSAVYLCASSGRDRVNTGELFFGEGSRLTVL.

The chain combines TRBV29-1 with TRBJ2-5; possible D gene TRBD1, 6 bases. Germline assignment: CDR1 SQVTM and CDR2 ANQGSEA. With 1 base removed from V and 1 base from J, the gap between germline ends came to 10 bases. The CDR3 spans 14 residues. This CDR3 is CSVEVGGGQETQYF. The CDR3 coding sequence is TGCAGCGTTGAAGTTGGGGGCGGCCAAGAGACCCAGTACTTC.

The DNA for the CDR3 is TGTGCCAGCAGCTTGGGTGAATTAGTGCAGTTCTTC. Its translation is CASSLGELVQFF. The chain links TRBV5-4 to TRBJ2-1; no definite D call. CDR1 is SGHNT and CDR2 is YYREEE in the germline V gene (reference sequence). The CDR3 covers 12 residues. Trimming left V 0 bases short and J 12 bases short, with 10 bases between.

The chain has TRBV9 and TRBJ1-2; D not resolved. The CDR3 sequence is 14 residues long. Trimming took 0 bases from V and 3 from J, leaving 9 bases between them. Germline V CDR1 and CDR2: SGDLS, YYNGEE. The DNA of the CDR3 is TGTGCCAGCAGCGTAGATATGGAAGACTATGGCTACACCTTC. It specifies CASSVDMEDYGYTF.

The chain uses TRBV5-1 and TRBJ2-6, with 7 bases aligning to TRBD1. CDR1 and CDR2 (germline): SGHRS, YFSETQ. This CDR3 contains 18 residues. V gave up 4 bases and J gave up 0 bases; unmatched junction bases: 10. CDR3 in DNA: TGCGCCAGCAGCCGACAGGGTAGTTCCCACTCTGGGGCCAACGTCCTGACTTTC. Translating it yields CASSRQGSSHSGANVLTF.

The chain employs TRBV28 and TRBJ2-1, with D uncertain. V was pared by 4 bases and J by 0 bases, with 10 bases between. CDR1 and CDR2 (germline): MDHEN, SYDVKM. CDR3 length: 15 residues. The CDR3: CASSSTTSSYNEQFF. The CDR3 DNA is TGTGCCAGCAGTTCTACAACGAGCTCCTACAATGAGCAGTTCTTC. The entire variable domain, with the rest obtained from reference TRBV28 and TRBJ2-1, is as follows: DVKVTQSSRYLVKRTGEKVFLECVQDMDHENMFWYRQDPGLGLRLIYFSYDVKMKEKGDIPEGYSVSREKKERFSLILESASTNQTSMYLCASSSTTSSYNEQFFGPGTRLTVL.

The chain links TRBV2 to TRBJ2-5, with D maybe TRBD2 (5 bases). Trimming took off 7 bases at V and 1 base at J, with 10 bases between the two ends. Germline CDR1 and CDR2: SNHLY and FYNNEI. CDR3 length: 13 amino acids. CDR3 sequence reads: CASKFGVQETQYF. The CDR3 bases are TGTGCCAGCAAATTCGGGGTCCAAGAGACCCAGTACTTC. The full variable domain, in which reference TRBV2 and TRBJ2-5 provide the parts outside the CDR3, is EPEVTQTPSHQVTQMGQEVILRCVPISNHLYFYWYRQILGQKVEFLVSFYNNEISEKSEIFDDQFSVERPDGSNFTLKIRSTKLEDSAMYFCASKFGVQETQYFGPGTRLLVL.